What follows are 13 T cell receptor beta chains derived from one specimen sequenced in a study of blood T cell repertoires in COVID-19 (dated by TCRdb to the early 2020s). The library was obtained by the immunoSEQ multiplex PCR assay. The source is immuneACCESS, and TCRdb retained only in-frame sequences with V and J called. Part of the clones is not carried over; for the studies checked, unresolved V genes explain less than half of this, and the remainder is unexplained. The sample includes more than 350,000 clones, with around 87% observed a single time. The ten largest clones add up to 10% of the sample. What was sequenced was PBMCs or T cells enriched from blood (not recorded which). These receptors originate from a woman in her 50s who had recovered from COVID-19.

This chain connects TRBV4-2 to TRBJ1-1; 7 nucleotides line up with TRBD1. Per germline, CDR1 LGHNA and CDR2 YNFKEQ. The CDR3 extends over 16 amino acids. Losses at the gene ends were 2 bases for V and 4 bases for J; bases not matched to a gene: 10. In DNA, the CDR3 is TGTGCCAGCAGCCAATCAACAGGGGCGCGGGGCACTGAAGCTTTCTTT. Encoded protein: CASSQSTGARGTEAFF.

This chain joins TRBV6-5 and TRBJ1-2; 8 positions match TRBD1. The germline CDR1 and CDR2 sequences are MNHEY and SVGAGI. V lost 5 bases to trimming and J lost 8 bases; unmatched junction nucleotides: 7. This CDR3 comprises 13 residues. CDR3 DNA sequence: TGTGCCAGCAGTAGGCAGGGGGCTCCCGGCTACACCTTC. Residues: CASSRQGAPGYTF.

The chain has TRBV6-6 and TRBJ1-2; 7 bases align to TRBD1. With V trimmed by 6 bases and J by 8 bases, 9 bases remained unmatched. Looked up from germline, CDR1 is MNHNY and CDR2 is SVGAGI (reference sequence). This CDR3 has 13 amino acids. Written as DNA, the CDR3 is TGTGCCAGCAGCCACTTCGGGACAGACGGCTACACCTTC. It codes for CASSHFGTDGYTF.

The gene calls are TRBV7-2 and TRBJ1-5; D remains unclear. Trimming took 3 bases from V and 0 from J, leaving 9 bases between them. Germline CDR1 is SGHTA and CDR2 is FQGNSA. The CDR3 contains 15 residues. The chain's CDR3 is CASSFGHLSNQPQHF. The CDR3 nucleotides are TGTGCCAGCAGCTTTGGGCACCTTAGCAATCAGCCCCAGCATTTT.

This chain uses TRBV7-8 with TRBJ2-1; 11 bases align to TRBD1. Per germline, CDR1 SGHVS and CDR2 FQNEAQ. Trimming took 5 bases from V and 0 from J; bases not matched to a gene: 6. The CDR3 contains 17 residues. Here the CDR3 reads CASSPMGTGGSYNEQFF. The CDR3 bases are TGTGCCAGCAGCCCCATGGGGACAGGGGGCTCCTACAATGAGCAGTTCTTC.

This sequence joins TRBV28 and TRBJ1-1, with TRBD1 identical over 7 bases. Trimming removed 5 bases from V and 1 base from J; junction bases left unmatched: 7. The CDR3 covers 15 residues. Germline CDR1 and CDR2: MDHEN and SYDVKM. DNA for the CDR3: TGTGCCAGCAGTAATTCGAGGGGGCGGAACACTGAAGCTTTCTTT. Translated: CASSNSRGRNTEAFF.

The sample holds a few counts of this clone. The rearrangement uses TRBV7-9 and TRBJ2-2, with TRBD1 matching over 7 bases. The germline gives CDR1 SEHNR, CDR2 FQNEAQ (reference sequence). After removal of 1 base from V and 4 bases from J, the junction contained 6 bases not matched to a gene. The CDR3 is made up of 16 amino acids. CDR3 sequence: CASSLGLQGRTGELFF. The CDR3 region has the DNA TGTGCCAGCAGCTTAGGTTTACAGGGGCGCACCGGGGAGCTGTTTTTT. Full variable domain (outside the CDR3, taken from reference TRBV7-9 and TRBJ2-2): DTGVSQNPRHKITKRGQNVTFRCDPISEHNRLYWYRQTLGQGPEFLTYFQNEAQLEKSRLLSDRFSAERPKGSFSTLEIQRTEQGDSAMYLCASSLGLQGRTGELFFGEGSRLTVL.

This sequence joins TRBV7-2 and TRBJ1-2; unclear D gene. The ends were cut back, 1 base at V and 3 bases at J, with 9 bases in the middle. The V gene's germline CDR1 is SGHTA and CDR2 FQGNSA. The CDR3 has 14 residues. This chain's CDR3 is CASSLVRQDYGYTF. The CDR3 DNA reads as TGTGCCAGCAGCTTAGTCCGGCAGGACTATGGCTACACCTTC. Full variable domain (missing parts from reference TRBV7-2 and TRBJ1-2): GAGVSQSPSNKVTEKGKDVELRCDPISGHTALYWYRQSLGQGLEFLIYFQGNSAPDKSGLPSDRFSAERTGGSVSTLTIQRTQQEDSAVYLCASSLVRQDYGYTFGSGTRLTVV.

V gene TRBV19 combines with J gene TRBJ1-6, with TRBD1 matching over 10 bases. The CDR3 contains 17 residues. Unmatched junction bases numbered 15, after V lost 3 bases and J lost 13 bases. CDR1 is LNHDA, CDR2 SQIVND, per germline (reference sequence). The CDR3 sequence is CASSMGTGDGYSSPLHF. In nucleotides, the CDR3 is TGTGCCAGTAGTATGGGGACAGGGGATGGTTACTCTTCGCCCCTCCACTTT. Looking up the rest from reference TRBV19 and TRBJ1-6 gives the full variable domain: DGGITQSPKYLFRKEGQNVTLSCEQNLNHDAMYWYRQDPGQGLRLIYYSQIVNDFQKGDIAEGYSVSREKKESFPLTVTSAQKNPTAFYLCASSMGTGDGYSSPLHFGNGTRLTVT.

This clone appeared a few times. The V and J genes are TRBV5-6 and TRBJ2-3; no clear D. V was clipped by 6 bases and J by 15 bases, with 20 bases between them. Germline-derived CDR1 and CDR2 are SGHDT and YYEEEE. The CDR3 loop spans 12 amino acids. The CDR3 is CASNGASFREYF. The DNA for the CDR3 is TGTGCCAGCAACGGAGCCTCCTTCCGAGAATATTTT. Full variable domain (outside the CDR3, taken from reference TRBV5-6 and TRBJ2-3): DAGVTQSPTHLIKTRGQQVTLRCSPKSGHDTVSWYQQALGQGPQFIFQYYEEEERQRGNFPDRFSGHQFPNYSSELNVNALLLGDSALYLCASNGASFREYFGPGTRLTVL.

CDR3 sequence reads: CASSVVMLGQTYTEAFF. CDR3 DNA sequence: TGTGCCAGCAGCGTAGTAATGTTAGGACAGACCTACACTGAAGCTTTCTTT. J is TRBJ1-1 and V is TRBV9, with a possible D match to TRBD1 (6 bases). V was trimmed by 0 bases and J by 3 bases, leaving 18 bases between them. CDR1 SGDLS and CDR2 YYNGEE come from the germline V gene. The length of the CDR3 is 17 residues. Full variable domain (outside the CDR3, taken from reference TRBV9 and TRBJ1-1): DSGVTQTPKHLITATGQRVTLRCSPRSGDLSVYWYQQSLDQGLQFLIQYYNGEERAKGNILERFSAQQFPDLHSELNLSSLELGDSALYFCASSVVMLGQTYTEAFFGQGTRLTVV.

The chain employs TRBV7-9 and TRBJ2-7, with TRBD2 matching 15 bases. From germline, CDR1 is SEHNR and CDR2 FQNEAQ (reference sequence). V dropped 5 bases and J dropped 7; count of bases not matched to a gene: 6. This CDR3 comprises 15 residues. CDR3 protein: CASSPGTSGGREQYF. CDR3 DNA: TGTGCCAGCAGCCCGGGGACTAGCGGGGGGCGAGAGCAGTACTTC.

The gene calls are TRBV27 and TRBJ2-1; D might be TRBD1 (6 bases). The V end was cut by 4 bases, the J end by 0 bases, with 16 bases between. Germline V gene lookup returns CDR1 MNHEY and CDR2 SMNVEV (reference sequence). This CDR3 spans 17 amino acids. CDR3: CASSSPGGLSSYNEQFF. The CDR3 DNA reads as TGTGCCAGCAGTTCCCCTGGGGGCCTGAGCTCCTACAATGAGCAGTTCTTC.